These T cell receptor beta chains were read from a single sample in a study of blood T cell repertoires in COVID-19. TCRdb's copy holds only in-frame clones and misses some; the assay was immunoSEQ multiplex PCR. The data show around 300,000 clones, about 86% seen once. The sample was peripheral blood. The receptors come from a man aged 25-45 years with active or convalescent COVID-19. Each CDR3 is given with its conserved first and last residue. D genes are given only for firm matches. Size tells how often a clone was seen (once, few, many) or the class of an expanded clone, and some rows leave it out.

clone_size j_call d_call v_call cdr3_aa cdr3_nt
. TRBJ2-7 TRBD1 TRBV11-2 CASRIGQGSDYEQYF TGTGCCAGCAGAATTGGACAGGGTAGCGACTACGAGCAGTACTTC
. TRBJ2-2 . TRBV2 CASKRMNTGELFF TGTGCCAGCAAGCGGATGAACACCGGGGAGCTGTTTTTT
. TRBJ1-6 . TRBV27 CASSLGGLGPLHF TGTGCCAGCAGTTTAGGCGGGTTGGGACCCCTCCACTTT
. TRBJ2-1 TRBD2 TRBV7-2 CASSLEGLVSEQFF TGTGCCAGCAGCTTAGAGGGACTAGTTAGTGAGCAGTTCTTC
. TRBJ2-7 TRBD2 TRBV2 CASRPTSGGVWLDEQYF TGTGCCAGCAGGCCAACTAGCGGGGGGGTATGGCTGGACGAGCAGTACTTC
. TRBJ2-1 . TRBV12-5 CASGPSTYNEQFF TGTGCTAGTGGCCCCTCTACTTACAATGAGCAGTTCTTC
. TRBJ2-7 . TRBV4-3 CASSQGFGRGAYEQYF TGCGCCAGCAGCCAAGGGTTCGGCAGGGGGGCCTACGAGCAGTACTTC
. TRBJ1-6 . TRBV19 CACYRANYNSPLHF TGTGCTTGCTACAGAGCAAACTATAATTCACCCCTCCACTTT
. TRBJ2-3 TRBD2 TRBV4-2 CASSQRSKGLAGGTDTQYF TGTGCCAGCAGCCAACGATCCAAGGGACTAGCGGGGGGCACAGATACGCAGTATTTT
. TRBJ2-7 . TRBV7-2 CASSSPRGNEQYF TGTGCCAGCAGCTCCCCTCGGGGGAACGAGCAGTACTTC
. TRBJ2-1 . TRBV6-4 CASSDSSSPSYNEQFF TGTGCCAGCAGTGACTCGAGTTCCCCCTCCTACAATGAGCAGTTCTTC
. TRBJ2-7 TRBD1 TRBV29-1 CSVKTGVTYEQYF TGCAGCGTAAAGACAGGGGTGACCTACGAGCAGTACTTC
. TRBJ2-7 TRBD1 TRBV5-1 CASSSGQGYEQYF TGCGCCAGCAGCTCCGGACAGGGCTACGAGCAGTACTTC
. TRBJ1-3 TRBD1 TRBV10-3 CANGQGASGNTIYF TGTGCCAATGGACAGGGGGCATCTGGAAACACCATATATTTT
once TRBJ2-1 . TRBV23-1 CASTGIDGEQFF TGCGCCAGCACGGGTATCGACGGTGAGCAGTTCTTC
. TRBJ2-5 . TRBV4-1 CASSQGLQAGQETQYF TGCGCCAGCAGCCAAGGGTTGCAGGCCGGTCAAGAGACCCAGTACTTC
. TRBJ2-6 . TRBV5-1 CASSSVQGGANVLTF TGCGCCAGCAGCTCGGTACAGGGAGGGGCCAACGTCCTGACTTTC
. TRBJ1-4 . TRBV2 CASGGRQDATNEKLFF TGTGCCAGCGGAGGAAGGCAGGACGCAACTAATGAAAAACTGTTTTTT
. TRBJ2-2 TRBD2 TRBV5-1 CASSFTGLADTGELFF TGCGCCAGCAGCTTCACAGGACTAGCAGATACCGGGGAGCTGTTTTTT
few TRBJ2-1 . TRBV28 CASSLPAAQYNEQFF TGTGCCAGCAGTTTACCAGCGGCCCAATACAATGAGCAGTTCTTC